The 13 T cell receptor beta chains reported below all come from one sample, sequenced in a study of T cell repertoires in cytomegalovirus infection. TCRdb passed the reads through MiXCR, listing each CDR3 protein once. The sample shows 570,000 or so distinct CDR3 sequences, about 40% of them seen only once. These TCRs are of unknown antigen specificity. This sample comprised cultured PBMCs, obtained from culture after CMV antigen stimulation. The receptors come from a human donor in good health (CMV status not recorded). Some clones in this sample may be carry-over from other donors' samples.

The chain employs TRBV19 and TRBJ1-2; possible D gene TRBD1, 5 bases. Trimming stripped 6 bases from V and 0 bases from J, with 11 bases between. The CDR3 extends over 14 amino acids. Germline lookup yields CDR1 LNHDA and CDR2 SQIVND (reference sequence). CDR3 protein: CASSLSRANYGYTF. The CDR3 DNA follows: TGTGCCAGTAGCCTATCCAGGGCTAACTATGGCTACACCTTC. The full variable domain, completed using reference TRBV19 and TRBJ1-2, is DGGITQSPKYLFRKEGQNVTLSCEQNLNHDAMYWYRQDPGQGLRLIYYSQIVNDFQKGDIAEGYSVSREKKESFPLTVTSAQKNPTAFYLCASSLSRANYGYTFGSGTRLTVV.

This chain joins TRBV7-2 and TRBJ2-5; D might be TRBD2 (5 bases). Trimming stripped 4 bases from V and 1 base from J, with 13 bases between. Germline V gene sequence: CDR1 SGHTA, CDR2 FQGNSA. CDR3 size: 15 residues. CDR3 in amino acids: CASSYSPRGQETQYF. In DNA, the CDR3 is TGTGCCAGCAGCTATTCTCCACGGGGCCAAGAGACCCAGTACTTC.

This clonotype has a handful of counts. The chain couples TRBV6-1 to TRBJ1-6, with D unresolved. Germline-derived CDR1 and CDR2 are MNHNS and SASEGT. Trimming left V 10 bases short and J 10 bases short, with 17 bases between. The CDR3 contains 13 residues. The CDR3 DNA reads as TGTGCCACCTGTGGGCCGTTGGACTCACCCCTCCACTTT. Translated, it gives CATCGPLDSPLHF.

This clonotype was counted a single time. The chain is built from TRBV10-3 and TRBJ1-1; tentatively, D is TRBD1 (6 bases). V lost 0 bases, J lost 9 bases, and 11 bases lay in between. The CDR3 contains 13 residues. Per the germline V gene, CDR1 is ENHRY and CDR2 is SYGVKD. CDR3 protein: CAISESRDRKAFF. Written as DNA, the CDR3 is TGTGCCATCAGTGAGTCCAGAGACAGGAAAGCTTTCTTT.

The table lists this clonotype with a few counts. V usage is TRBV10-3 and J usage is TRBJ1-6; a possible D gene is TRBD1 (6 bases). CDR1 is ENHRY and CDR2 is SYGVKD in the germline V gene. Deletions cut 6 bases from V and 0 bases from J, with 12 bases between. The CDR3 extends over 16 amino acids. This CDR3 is CAISEQGSSYNSPLHF. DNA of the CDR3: TGTGCCATCAGCGAACAGGGAAGCTCCTATAATTCACCCCTCCACTTT.

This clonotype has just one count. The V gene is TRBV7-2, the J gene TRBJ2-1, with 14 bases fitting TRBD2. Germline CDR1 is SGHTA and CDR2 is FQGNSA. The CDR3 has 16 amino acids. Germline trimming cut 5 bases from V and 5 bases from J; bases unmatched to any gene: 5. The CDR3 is CASSRLAGGRNNEQFF. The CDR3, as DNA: TGTGCCAGCAGCCGACTAGCGGGGGGGAGGAACAATGAGCAGTTCTTC.

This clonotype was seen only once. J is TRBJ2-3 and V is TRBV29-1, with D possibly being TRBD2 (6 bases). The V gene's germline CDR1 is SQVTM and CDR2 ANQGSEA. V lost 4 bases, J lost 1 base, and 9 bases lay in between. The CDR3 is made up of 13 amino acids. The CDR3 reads CSVVPSGTDTQYF. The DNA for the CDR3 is TGCAGCGTTGTTCCTAGCGGCACAGATACGCAGTATTTT.

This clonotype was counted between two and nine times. The CDR3, as DNA: TGTGCCAGCAGCTTAGCGATGGGGGCGTTCTTCTTC. As protein: CASSLAMGAFFF. V gene TRBV7-2 combines with J gene TRBJ2-1; perhaps TRBD1 as D (6 bases). Trimming shortened V by 0 bases and J by 16 bases, and 13 bases separated the two germline ends. The CDR3 extends over 12 amino acids. CDR1 is SGHTA and CDR2 is FQGNSA in the germline V gene.

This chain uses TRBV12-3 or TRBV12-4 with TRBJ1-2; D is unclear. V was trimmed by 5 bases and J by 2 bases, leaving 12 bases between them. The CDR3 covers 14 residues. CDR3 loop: CASSQSGANYGYTF. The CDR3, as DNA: TGTGCCAGCAGTCAAAGCGGAGCCAACTATGGCTACACCTTC.

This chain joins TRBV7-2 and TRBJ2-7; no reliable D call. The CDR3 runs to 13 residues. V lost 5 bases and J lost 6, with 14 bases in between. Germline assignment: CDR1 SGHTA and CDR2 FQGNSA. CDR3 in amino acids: CASSGDGLREQYF. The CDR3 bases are TGTGCCAGCAGCGGGGATGGGTTACGCGAGCAGTACTTC. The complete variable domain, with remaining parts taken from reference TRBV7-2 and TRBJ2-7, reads GAGVSQSPSNKVTEKGKDVELRCDPISGHTALYWYRQSLGQGLEFLIYFQGNSAPDKSGLPSDRFSAERTGGSVSTLTIQRTQQEDSAVYLCASSGDGLREQYFGPGTRLTVT.

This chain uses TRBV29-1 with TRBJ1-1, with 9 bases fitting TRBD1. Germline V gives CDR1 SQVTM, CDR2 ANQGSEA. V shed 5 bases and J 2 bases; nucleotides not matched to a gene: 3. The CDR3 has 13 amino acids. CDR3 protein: CSVRGQGNTEAFF. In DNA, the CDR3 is TGCAGCGTTCGGGGACAGGGAAACACTGAAGCTTTCTTT.

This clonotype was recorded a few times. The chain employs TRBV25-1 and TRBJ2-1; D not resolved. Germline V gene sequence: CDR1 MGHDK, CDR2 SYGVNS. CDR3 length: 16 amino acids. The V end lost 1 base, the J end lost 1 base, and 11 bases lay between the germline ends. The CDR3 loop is CASSESVWASYNEQFF. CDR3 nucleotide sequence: TGTGCCAGCAGTGAATCTGTTTGGGCATCCTACAATGAGCAGTTCTTC.

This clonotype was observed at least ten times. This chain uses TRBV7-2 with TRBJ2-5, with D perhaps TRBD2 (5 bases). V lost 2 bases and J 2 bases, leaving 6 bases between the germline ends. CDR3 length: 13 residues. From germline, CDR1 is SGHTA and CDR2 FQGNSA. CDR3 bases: TGTGCCAGCAGCTTAAGGGAGCAAGAGACCCAGTACTTC. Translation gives CASSLREQETQYF.